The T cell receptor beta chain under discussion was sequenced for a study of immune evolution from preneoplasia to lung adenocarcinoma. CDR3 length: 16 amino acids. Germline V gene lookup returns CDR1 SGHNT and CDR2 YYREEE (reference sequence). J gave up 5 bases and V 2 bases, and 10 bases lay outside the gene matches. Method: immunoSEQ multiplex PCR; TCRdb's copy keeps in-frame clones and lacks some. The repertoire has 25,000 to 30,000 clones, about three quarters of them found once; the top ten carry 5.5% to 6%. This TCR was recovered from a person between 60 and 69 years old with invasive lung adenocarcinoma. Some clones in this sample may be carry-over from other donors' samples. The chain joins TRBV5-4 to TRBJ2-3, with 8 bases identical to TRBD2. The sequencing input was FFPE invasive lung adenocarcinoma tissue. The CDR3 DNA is TGTGCCAGCAGCTTAACTAGCGGAGTTAGGGGAGATACGCAGTATTTT. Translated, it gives CASSLTSGVRGDTQYF.